The sequence of this T cell receptor (beta chain) was determined in a study of blood T cell repertoires in COVID-19. Study as a whole: The samples span acute and convalescent COVID-19 from the United States, Italy and Spain.

Some clones are missing from TCRdb's copy, which holds only in-frame ones; the method was immunoSEQ multiplex PCR. Of about 200,000 clones in the sample, 86% were seen once. With 5 bases removed from V and 4 bases from J, the gap between germline ends came to 17 bases. The CDR3 spans 15 residues. Germline V CDR1 and CDR2: LNHDA, SQIVND (reference sequence). This rearrangement joins TRBV19 to TRBJ1-2, with D possibly being TRBD1 (5 bases). The specimen was PBMCs or T cells enriched from blood (not recorded which). The receptor was derived from a woman between 40 and 50 years old with acute COVID-19. CDR3 in amino acids: CASSPSLGLAYGYTF. In nucleotides, the CDR3 is TGTGCCAGTAGTCCCTCTTTGGGGCTCGCCTATGGCTACACCTTC.